This T cell receptor beta chain came from a study of blood T cell repertoires in COVID-19. For the study at large: Specimens from acute and convalescent COVID-19 originated in the United States, Italy and Spain. PBMCs, B-cell-depleted T cells, or T cells provided the cDNA or gDNA that made up the material.

The V end was cut by 1 base, the J end by 1 base, with 11 bases between. The CDR3 is 15 residues long. In germline, CDR1 is LGHNA, CDR2 YNFKEQ. This clone was seen just once. Original processing methods: Estimated nucleated cell counts came from reference gene primer amplification. Measured with immunoSEQ multiplex PCR; TCRdb has only the in-frame clones, and not every one. V, J and clone size are taken as reported in that table, and D and trimming were inferred from the DNA itself. The data contain a few hundred thousand clones, roughly 82% of them singletons. The sequenced sample consisted of peripheral blood. The chain combines TRBV4-2 with TRBJ2-7; the D gene is possibly TRBD1 (5 bases). The origin of this receptor is a human donor in a cohort sampled during active COVID-19. CDR3 sequence reads: CASSQGDSSSYEQYF. CDR3 nucleotides: TGTGCCAGCAGCCAAGGCGACAGCTCGTCCTACGAGCAGTACTTC.